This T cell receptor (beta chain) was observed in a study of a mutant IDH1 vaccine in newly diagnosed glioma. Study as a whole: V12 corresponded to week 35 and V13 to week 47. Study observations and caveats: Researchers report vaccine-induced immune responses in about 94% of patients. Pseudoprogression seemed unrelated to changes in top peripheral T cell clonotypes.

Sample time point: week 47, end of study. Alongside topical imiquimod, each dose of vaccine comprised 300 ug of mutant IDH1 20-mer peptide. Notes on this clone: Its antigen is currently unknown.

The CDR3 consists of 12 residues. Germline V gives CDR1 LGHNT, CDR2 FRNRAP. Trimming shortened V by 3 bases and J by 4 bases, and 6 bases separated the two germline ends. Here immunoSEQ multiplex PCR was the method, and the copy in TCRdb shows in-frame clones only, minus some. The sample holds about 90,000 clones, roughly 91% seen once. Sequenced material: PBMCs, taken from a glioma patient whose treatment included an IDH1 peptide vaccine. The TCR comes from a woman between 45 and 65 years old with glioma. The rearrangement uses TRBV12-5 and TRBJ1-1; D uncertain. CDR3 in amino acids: CASGLRATEAFF. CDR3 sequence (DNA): TGTGCTAGTGGTTTAAGGGCCACTGAAGCTTTCTTT.